The present entry profiles one TCR beta chain with its context. Only one count was recorded for this clone. No cognate antigen has been identified for it. Base qualities are not provided; no much larger clone lies one nucleotide away. A second Seattle source provided samples from volunteer blood donors who had recovered from COVID-19. Each collaborating institution followed its own protocols to collect whole blood in K2EDTA tubes. Collaborator samples were shipped for TCRbeta analysis as frozen whole blood, isolated PBMCs, or DNA extracted from either sample type. These data originate in a study of blood T cell repertoires in COVID-19 (dated by TCRdb to 2019 to 2021). Notes on the research overall: Samples covering the acute and convalescent phases of COVID-19 were provided by collaborators in the United States, Italy and Spain. A de-identified subject ID, COVID-19 status, age in years and sex were almost always included in the sample metadata. A freely available public database, intended as a resource for researchers studying the immune response to SARS-CoV-2, is where the repertoires were released. Samples came from the ongoing ImmuneRACE study (first 160 participants) plus 1,254 subjects from 6 global collaborators. HLA class I and class II types, where available, came from metadata supplied by the sample provider rather than from assay-based typing. The prospective study material was composed of cDNA or gDNA derived from T cells, B-cell-depleted T cells, or PBMCs. The dataset comprised deeply sampled blood TCRbeta repertoires from subjects exposed to, actively infected with, or recovered from COVID-19. Study-level results and caveats: Clinical and demographic metadata were provided uncurated, with the amount varying by source and participant.

TCRbeta CDR3 regions were amplified from genomic DNA by means of the immunoSEQ Assay, a bias-controlled multiplex PCR. As for the authors' bioinformatics: Within the assay, amplification of reference gene primers was used to estimate how many nucleated cells each sample contained. Sequence reads were collapsed and filtered to measure the absolute abundance of every unique TCRbeta CDR3 rearrangement. For each sample, productive Simpson clonality was calculated as the square root of Simpson's diversity index over productive rearrangements. In TCRdb, the immuneACCESS table is reduced to in-frame sequences with V and J assigned. These tables do not hold every clone; where another copy was compared, an unresolved V gene accounts for under half, and the others remain unexplained. V and J calls and clone size are copied from that table; D and trimming were computed from the DNA. This sample is represented by some 180,000 clones; over 75% of them were singletons. About 14% of the sample is in the top ten clones.

This clonotype originated in a man over 45 who had recovered from COVID-19. Sequencing was done on a sample of peripheral blood.

The DNA is TGTGCCAGCAGCCAAGAGGGACTAGCGAGTTACGAGCAGTACTTC. It translates as CASSQEGLASYEQYF. This receptor chain uses TRBV3-1 (or the pseudogene TRBV3-2) and TRBJ2-7; 10 bases in the middle match TRBD2. The V end gives up 0 bases and the J end 4 bases, leaving 3 bases in the junction not matched to a gene. From cysteine to phenylalanine, the CDR3 is 15 amino acids long. This entry keeps only the CDR3 DNA: 45 bases, framed from base 1. The germline V gene encodes CDR1 LGHDT and CDR2 YNNKEL (reference sequence).